The T cell receptor (beta chain) under discussion was sequenced for a study of read filtering for tumor transcriptome and immune sequencing. Study background: Fewer than 10 patients were R-ISS I, 16 were R-ISS II, 6 or 7 were R-ISS III.

This library used approximately 0.4 ug RNA and molecular barcoded adaptors spanning alpha/delta and beta/gamma chains. TCRdb used MiXCR to reprocess the reads, holding one entry per CDR3 protein. The sample consists of 90,000 to 95,000 distinct CDR3 sequences, 20% to 25% of them appearing once. Study results and caveats: Without single-read clonotypes, shared clonotype proportions correlated more between IR-seq and RNA-seq. Even smaller IR-seq throughput identified most shared clonotypes.

The CDR3 has 13 residues. Germline assignment: CDR1 SSHAT and CDR2 FNYEAQ (reference sequence). This clonotype was detected many times. Antigen: not known. The junction departs from germline at one end; a sequencing error may be responsible. V usage is TRBV7-7 and J usage is TRBJ2-3; D remains ambiguous. The source is a donor over 35 with multiple myeloma. The sample comprised a population of CD138-negative cells sorted from bone marrow. In DNA, the CDR3 is TGTGCTAGCAGCTCGGGTCGAGCGGATACGCAGTATTTT. Its protein product is CASSSGRADTQYF. The entire variable domain, with the rest obtained from reference TRBV7-7 and TRBJ2-3, is as follows: GAGVSQSPRYKVTKRGQDVTLRCDPISSHATLYWYQQALGQGPEFLTYFNYEAQPDKSGLPSDRFSAERPEGSISTLTIQRTEQRDSAMYRCASSSGRADTQYFGPGTRLTVL.